The rows below give T cell receptor beta chains drawn from one sample of a study of T-cell memory formation after mild COVID-19. From the 5' RACE reads, TCRdb called clonotypes with MiXCR, one entry per CDR3 protein. The table includes over 150,000 distinct CDR3 sequences, over 20% detected once. Sequenced sample: PBMCs or a T cell subset sorted from them (not recorded which). These receptor sequences come from an adult woman who had mild COVID-19 (a few samples of this study predate the infection). Cell type and time point are not known. The CDR3 runs from the conserved cysteine through the conserved F or W.

J	V	CDR3
TRBJ2-1	TRBV5-1	CASSFYGLASNNEQFF
TRBJ2-7	TRBV5-6	CASSHGQGADEQYF
TRBJ2-5	TRBV5-6	CASSFGPRMETQYF
TRBJ1-4	TRBV6-5	CASSPLGLVGREKLFF
TRBJ1-1	TRBV4-3	CASSQDGQGVPNTEAFF
TRBJ2-1	TRBV6-4	CASSDSGSGGGYNEQFF
TRBJ1-3	TRBV7-9	CASTSRTSGNTIYF
TRBJ2-7	TRBV20-1	CSASHWTGGYEQYF
TRBJ1-1	TRBV4-1	CASSQVAAGLNTEAFF
TRBJ1-1	TRBV9	CASSPRGGEAFF
TRBJ1-1	TRBV14	CASSQDLGSNTEAFF
TRBJ1-1	TRBV9	CASSVGTGGTEAFF
TRBJ1-1	TRBV6-5	CASSPLGALYETEAFF
TRBJ1-2	TRBV19	CASSIARAGYTF
TRBJ1-2	TRBV7-3	CASSVGRNYGYTF
TRBJ1-1	TRBV7-3	CASSLSGTENTEAFF
TRBJ2-3	TRBV27	CASSFRTGHTDTQYF
TRBJ1-3	TRBV4-3	CASSTWGTGSGNTIYF
TRBJ1-5	TRBV12-3/TRBV12-4	CASSVKTGTVSQRGQPQHF
TRBJ1-2	TRBV7-9	CASSLYPRDSYYGYTF
TRBJ2-3	TRBV12-3/TRBV12-4	CASSPGLSPDTQYF
TRBJ2-7	TRBV24-1	CATSDLLGGEQYF
TRBJ2-1	TRBV9	CASSATGVQFF
TRBJ2-7	TRBV19	CASSIAGGNSYEQYF
TRBJ1-2	TRBV5-1	CASSAGGAGGYTF
TRBJ2-7	TRBV27	CASSLSWGQRDEQYF
TRBJ1-1	TRBV4-1	CASNDLAGTEAFF
TRBJ1-2	TRBV12-3/TRBV12-4	CASSLGSYYGYTF
TRBJ2-1	TRBV2	CASSGPWVAAYNEQFF
TRBJ1-2	TRBV12-3/TRBV12-4	CASSTGQGSGYTF
TRBJ1-1	TRBV4-3	CASKSSWGTNTEAFF
TRBJ2-1	TRBV2	CASSEGGGSSREQFF
TRBJ2-1	TRBV4-3	CASSQDRGPPYEQFF
TRBJ1-1	TRBV28	CASSLRGVMNTEAFF
TRBJ2-7	TRBV7-9	CASSHTGTAYEQYF
TRBJ2-6	TRBV7-6	CASSPLTASGANVLTF
TRBJ1-2	TRBV9	CASSGFGSTYGYTF
TRBJ1-1	TRBV5-6	CASSWGGEAFF
TRBJ1-1	TRBV6-2/TRBV6-3	CASSYGWGTEAFF
TRBJ2-1	TRBV6-5	CASSPLAGPSYNEQFF
TRBJ2-1	TRBV5-5	CASSLDRVFYNEQFF
TRBJ1-5	TRBV11-1	CASSAGQNSPQHF
TRBJ2-1	TRBV7-2	CASSLAPFVSSWYNEQFF
TRBJ1-6	TRBV11-2	CASSLGGNSYNSPLHF
TRBJ1-1	TRBV7-9	CASSLMAGADTEAFF
TRBJ2-1	TRBV5-1	CASSLTGVHEQFF
TRBJ2-5	TRBV12-3/TRBV12-4	CASRRTSRGLQETQYF
TRBJ2-3	TRBV7-9	CASSSALAVDTQYF
TRBJ1-1	TRBV20-1	CSARGQGTEAFF
TRBJ2-4	TRBV28	CASSMYGNIQYF
TRBJ2-4	TRBV7-9	CASSHPTDRLAKNIQYF
TRBJ1-1	TRBV7-9	CASRRTGLPEAFF
TRBJ2-3	TRBV27	CASSSGQDRLDTQYF
TRBJ1-2	TRBV2	CASSERDGYTF
TRBJ2-3	TRBV7-7	CASSPGTYTDTQYF
TRBJ2-7	TRBV5-6	CASSHGTSVRYEQYF